A selection of T cell receptor beta chains follows, all from one sample in a study of CD8 T cells in Susac syndrome. TCRdb fed the immunoSEQ multiplex PCR reads into MiXCR, producing one record per CDR3 protein. This sample has 150,000 to 200,000 distinct CDR3 sequences, with about 94% found just once. The sequencing sample was made of CD4+ T cells from PBMCs. All receptors come from a human donor in good health. The CDR3 runs from the conserved cysteine through the conserved F or W. D genes are given only for firm matches. Clone size is not always given. Where it is, it says once, few, many or a class for expanded clones.

clone size: NA; J gene: TRBJ1-1; V gene: TRBV7-3; D gene: NA; CDR3 protein: CASSLFYPGEAFF; CDR3 DNA: TGTGCCAGCAGCTTATTTTATCCCGGGGAAGCTTTCTTT
clone size: NA; J gene: TRBJ2-1; V gene: TRBV3-1; D gene: TRBD2; CDR3 protein: CASSQGGTSGVYEQFF; CDR3 DNA: TGTGCCAGCAGCCAAGGGGGAACTAGCGGGGTTTATGAGCAGTTCTTC
clone size: NA; J gene: TRBJ2-1; V gene: TRBV3-1; D gene: NA; CDR3 protein: CASSQVPGGLNEQFF; CDR3 DNA: TGTGCCAGCAGCCAAGTTCCCGGGGGGCTCAATGAGCAGTTCTTC
clone size: NA; J gene: TRBJ2-7; V gene: TRBV27; D gene: TRBD1; CDR3 protein: CASSLGQASYEQYF; CDR3 DNA: TGTGCCAGCAGTTTAGGACAGGCCTCCTACGAGCAGTACTTC
clone size: NA; J gene: TRBJ1-3; V gene: TRBV7-9; D gene: NA; CDR3 protein: CASSQGQGNTIYF; CDR3 DNA: TGTGCCAGCAGTCAAGGACAGGGAAACACCATATATTTT
clone size: NA; J gene: TRBJ2-3; V gene: TRBV20-1; D gene: NA; CDR3 protein: CSARWGSTDTQYF; CDR3 DNA: TGCAGTGCTAGATGGGGAAGCACAGATACGCAGTATTTT
clone size: NA; J gene: TRBJ2-2; V gene: TRBV12-5; D gene: NA; CDR3 protein: CASGIGLRTGELFF; CDR3 DNA: TGTGCTAGTGGTATAGGACTGAGGACCGGGGAGCTGTTTTTT
clone size: NA; J gene: TRBJ2-3; V gene: TRBV19; D gene: TRBD1; CDR3 protein: CASRSDRGTDTQYF; CDR3 DNA: TGTGCCAGTAGGTCGGACAGGGGCACAGATACGCAGTATTTT
clone size: NA; J gene: TRBJ1-1; V gene: TRBV29-1; D gene: NA; CDR3 protein: CSVQGNTEAFF; CDR3 DNA: TGCAGCGTTCAAGGGAACACTGAAGCTTTCTTT
clone size: NA; J gene: TRBJ2-7; V gene: TRBV5-1; D gene: NA; CDR3 protein: CASLPGDTVGYEQYF; CDR3 DNA: TGCGCCAGCCTCCCTGGGGACACCGTGGGCTACGAGCAGTACTTC
clone size: NA; J gene: TRBJ1-6; V gene: TRBV4-2; D gene: NA; CDR3 protein: CASSQVGSGVSPLHF; CDR3 DNA: TGTGCCAGCAGCCAAGTTGGATCAGGGGTTTCACCCCTCCACTTT
clone size: NA; J gene: TRBJ2-7; V gene: TRBV2; D gene: TRBD1; CDR3 protein: CASSQGQGGTYEQYF; CDR3 DNA: TGTGCCAGCAGCCAAGGACAGGGTGGTACTTACGAGCAGTACTTC
clone size: NA; J gene: TRBJ1-3; V gene: TRBV20-1; D gene: NA; CDR3 protein: CSAREGSDSGNTIYF; CDR3 DNA: TGCAGTGCTAGAGAGGGCAGCGACTCTGGAAACACCATATATTTT
clone size: once; J gene: TRBJ1-6; V gene: TRBV7-3; D gene: NA; CDR3 protein: CASSSSVNSPLHF; CDR3 DNA: TGTGCCAGCAGCTCATCGGTCAATTCACCCCTCCACTTT
clone size: NA; J gene: TRBJ1-3; V gene: TRBV20-1; D gene: NA; CDR3 protein: CSARDLRNTIYF; CDR3 DNA: TGCAGTGCTAGAGATCTAAGAAACACCATATATTTT
clone size: NA; J gene: TRBJ2-7; V gene: TRBV3-1; D gene: TRBD1; CDR3 protein: CASSHPGQGTYEQYF; CDR3 DNA: TGTGCCAGCAGCCACCCGGGACAGGGGACATACGAGCAGTACTTC